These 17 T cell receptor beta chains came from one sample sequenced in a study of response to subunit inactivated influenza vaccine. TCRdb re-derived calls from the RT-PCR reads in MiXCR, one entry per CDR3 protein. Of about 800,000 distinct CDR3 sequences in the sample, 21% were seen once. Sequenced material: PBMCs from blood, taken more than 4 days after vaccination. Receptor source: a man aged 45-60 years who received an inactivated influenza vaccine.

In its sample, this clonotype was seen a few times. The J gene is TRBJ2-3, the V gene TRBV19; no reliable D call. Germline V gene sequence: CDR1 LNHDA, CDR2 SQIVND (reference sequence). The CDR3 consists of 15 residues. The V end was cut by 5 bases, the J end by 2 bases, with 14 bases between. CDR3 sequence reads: CASSRSLHYTDTQYF. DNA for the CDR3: TGTGCCAGTAGTCGGAGTCTCCACTACACAGATACGCAGTATTTT.

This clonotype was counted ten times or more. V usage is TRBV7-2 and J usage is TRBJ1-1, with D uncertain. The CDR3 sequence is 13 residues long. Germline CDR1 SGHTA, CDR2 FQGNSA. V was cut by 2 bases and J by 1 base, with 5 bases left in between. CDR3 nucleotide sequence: TGTGCCAGCAGCTTAAGTTGGAACACTGAAGCTTTCTTT. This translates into CASSLSWNTEAFF.

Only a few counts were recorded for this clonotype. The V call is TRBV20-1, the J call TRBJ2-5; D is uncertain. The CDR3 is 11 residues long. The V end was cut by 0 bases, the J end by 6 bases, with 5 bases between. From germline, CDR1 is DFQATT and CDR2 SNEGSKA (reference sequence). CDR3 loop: CSARDPKTQYF. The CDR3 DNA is TGCAGTGCTAGAGATCCAAAGACCCAGTACTTC.

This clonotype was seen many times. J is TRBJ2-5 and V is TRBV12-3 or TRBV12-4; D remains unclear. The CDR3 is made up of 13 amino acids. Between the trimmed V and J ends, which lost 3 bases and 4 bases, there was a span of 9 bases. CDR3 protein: CASSFHRSETQYF. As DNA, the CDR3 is TGTGCCAGCAGTTTTCACCGGTCAGAGACCCAGTACTTC.

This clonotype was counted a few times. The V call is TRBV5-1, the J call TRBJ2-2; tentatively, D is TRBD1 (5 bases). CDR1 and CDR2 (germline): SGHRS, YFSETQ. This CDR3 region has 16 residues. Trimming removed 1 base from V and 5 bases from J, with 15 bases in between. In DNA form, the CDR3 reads TGCGCCAGCAGCTTGATTCCAGGGATGCGAACCGGGGAGCTGTTTTTT. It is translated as CASSLIPGMRTGELFF.

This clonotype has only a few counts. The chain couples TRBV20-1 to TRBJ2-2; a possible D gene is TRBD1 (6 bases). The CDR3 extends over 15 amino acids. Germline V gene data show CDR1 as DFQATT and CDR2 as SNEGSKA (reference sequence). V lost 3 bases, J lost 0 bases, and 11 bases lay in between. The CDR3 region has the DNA TGCAGTGCTAGGGGGACACCCTCGAACACCGGGGAGCTGTTTTTT. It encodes CSARGTPSNTGELFF.

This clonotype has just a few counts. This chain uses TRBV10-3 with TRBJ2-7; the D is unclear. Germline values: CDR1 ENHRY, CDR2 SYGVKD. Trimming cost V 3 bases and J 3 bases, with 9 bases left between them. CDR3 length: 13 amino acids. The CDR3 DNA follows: TGTGCCATCAGTGATACAGAAAGCTACGAGCAGTACTTC. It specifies CAISDTESYEQYF.

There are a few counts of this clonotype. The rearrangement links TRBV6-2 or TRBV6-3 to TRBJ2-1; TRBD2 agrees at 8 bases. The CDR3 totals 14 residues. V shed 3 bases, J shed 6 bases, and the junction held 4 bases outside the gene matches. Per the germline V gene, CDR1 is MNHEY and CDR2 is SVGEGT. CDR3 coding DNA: TGTGCCAGCAGTTATCGCACTAGCGGCAATGAGCAGTTCTTC. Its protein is CASSYRTSGNEQFF.

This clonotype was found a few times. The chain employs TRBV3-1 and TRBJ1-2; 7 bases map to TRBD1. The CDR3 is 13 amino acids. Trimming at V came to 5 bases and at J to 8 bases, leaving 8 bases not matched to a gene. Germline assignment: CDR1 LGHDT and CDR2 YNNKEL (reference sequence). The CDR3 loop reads CASSDPGQIGYTF. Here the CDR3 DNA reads TGTGCCAGCAGCGATCCGGGACAGATAGGCTACACCTTC.

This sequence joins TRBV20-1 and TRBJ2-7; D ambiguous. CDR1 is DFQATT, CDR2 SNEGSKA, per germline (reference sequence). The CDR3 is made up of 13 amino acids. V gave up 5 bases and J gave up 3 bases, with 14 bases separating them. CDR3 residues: CSASLGEFYEQYF. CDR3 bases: TGCAGTGCTTCGCTCGGCGAGTTCTACGAGCAGTACTTC.

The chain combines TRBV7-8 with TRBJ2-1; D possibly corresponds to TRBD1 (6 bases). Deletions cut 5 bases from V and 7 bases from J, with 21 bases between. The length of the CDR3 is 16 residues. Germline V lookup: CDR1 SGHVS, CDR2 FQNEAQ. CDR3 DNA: TGTGCCAGCAGCCCCCACGCCGGAATAGGGGGAAATGAGCAGTTCTTC. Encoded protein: CASSPHAGIGGNEQFF.

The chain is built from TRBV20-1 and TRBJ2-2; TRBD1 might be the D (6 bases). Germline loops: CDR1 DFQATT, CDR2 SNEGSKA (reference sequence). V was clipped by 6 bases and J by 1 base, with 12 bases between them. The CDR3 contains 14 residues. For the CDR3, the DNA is TGCAGTGCCCCAGGGGATTTGAACACCGGGGAGCTGTTTTTT. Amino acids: CSAPGDLNTGELFF.

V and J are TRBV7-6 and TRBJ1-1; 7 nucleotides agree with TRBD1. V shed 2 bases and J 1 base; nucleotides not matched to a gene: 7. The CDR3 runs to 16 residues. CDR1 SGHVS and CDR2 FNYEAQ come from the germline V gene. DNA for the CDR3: TGTGCCAGCAGCTTAACCCCAGGGACAGCGAACACTGAAGCTTTCTTT. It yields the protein CASSLTPGTANTEAFF.

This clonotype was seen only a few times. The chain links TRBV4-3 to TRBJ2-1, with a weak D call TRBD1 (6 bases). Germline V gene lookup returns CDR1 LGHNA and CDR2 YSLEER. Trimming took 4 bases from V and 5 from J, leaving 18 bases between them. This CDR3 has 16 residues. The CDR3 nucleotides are TGCGCCAGCAGCCCCTGGGACACTCATCGGGACAATGAGCAGTTCTTC. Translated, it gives CASSPWDTHRDNEQFF.

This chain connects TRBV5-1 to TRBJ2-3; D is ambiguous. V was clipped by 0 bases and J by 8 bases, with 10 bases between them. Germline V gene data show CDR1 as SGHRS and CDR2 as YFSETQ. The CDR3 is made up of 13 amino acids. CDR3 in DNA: TGCGCCAGCAGCTTGGCCGATCAGATTACGCAGTATTTT. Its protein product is CASSLADQITQYF.

The DNA of the CDR3 is TGTGCCAGTACAGCGGGGGGATCTGCCGAGCAGTACTTC. Amino acids: CASTAGGSAEQYF. V usage is TRBV7-2 and J usage is TRBJ2-7; the match to TRBD2 covers 9 bases. J gave up 6 bases and V 9 bases, and 9 bases lay outside the gene matches. Germline V gene data show CDR1 as SGHTA and CDR2 as FQGNSA. The CDR3 extends over 13 amino acids.

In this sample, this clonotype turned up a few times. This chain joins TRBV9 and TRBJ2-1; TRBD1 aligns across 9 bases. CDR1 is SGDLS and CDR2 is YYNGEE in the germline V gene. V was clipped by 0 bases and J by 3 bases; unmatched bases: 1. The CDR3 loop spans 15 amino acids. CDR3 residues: CASSVGTGVYNEQFF. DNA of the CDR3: TGTGCCAGCAGCGTAGGGACAGGGGTCTACAATGAGCAGTTCTTC.